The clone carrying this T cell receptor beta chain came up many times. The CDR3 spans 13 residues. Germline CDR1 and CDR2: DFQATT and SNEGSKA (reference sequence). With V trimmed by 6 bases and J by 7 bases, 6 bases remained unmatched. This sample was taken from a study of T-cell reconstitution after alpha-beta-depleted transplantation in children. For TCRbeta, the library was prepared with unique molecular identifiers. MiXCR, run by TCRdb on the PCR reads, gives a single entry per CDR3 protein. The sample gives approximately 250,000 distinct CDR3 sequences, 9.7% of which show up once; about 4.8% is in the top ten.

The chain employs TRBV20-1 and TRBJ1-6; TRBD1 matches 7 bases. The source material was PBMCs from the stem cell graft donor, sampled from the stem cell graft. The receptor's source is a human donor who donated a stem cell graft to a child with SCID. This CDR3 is CSANRDSNSPLHF. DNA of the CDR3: TGCAGTGCGAACCGGGACAGCAATTCACCCCTCCACTTT.